This T cell receptor beta chain was found in a study of blood T cell repertoires in COVID-19 (dated by TCRdb to the early 2020s). About the full investigation: Collaborator samples came from the United States, Italy and Spain and covered acute and convalescent phases of COVID-19. The prospective study material was composed of cDNA or gDNA derived from T cells, B-cell-depleted T cells, or PBMCs. Subjects who had been exposed to COVID-19, were actively infected with it, or had recovered from it provided the deeply sampled blood TCRbeta repertoires that made up the dataset. A freely available public database, intended as a resource for researchers studying the immune response to SARS-CoV-2, is where the repertoires were released. The samples were drawn from two sources: the first 160 participants of the ongoing ImmuneRACE study, and 1,000 to 1,500 subjects contributed by 6 global collaborators. Sample metadata almost always included a de-identified subject ID, COVID-19 status, age in years and sex. Where available, HLA class I and class II types were taken from metadata supplied by the sample provider and were not determined by assay-based typing. What the authors observed across the whole study: The quantity of clinical and demographic metadata differed by source and by participant and was supplied without curation.

The collaborating institutions used their own protocols to collect whole blood in K2EDTA tubes. For TCRbeta analysis, collaborator samples were shipped as frozen whole blood, as isolated PBMCs, or as DNA extracted from either sample type. Cut back by 1 base and 4 bases, the V and J ends lie 17 bases apart. Spanning cysteine to phenylalanine, the CDR3 consists of 17 amino acids. Only the CDR3 DNA stays, 51 bases, in frame from base 1. Per the germline V gene (reference sequence), LNHDA is the CDR1 and SQIVND is the CDR2. TCRbeta CDR3 regions were amplified from genomic DNA using the immunoSEQ Assay, a bias-controlled multiplex PCR. Per the source publication's procedure: Nucleated cell counts per sample were estimated from amplification of reference gene primers within the assay. Sequence reads were collapsed and filtered to measure the absolute abundance of every unique TCRbeta CDR3 rearrangement. For each sample, productive Simpson clonality was calculated by taking the square root of Simpson's diversity index across productive rearrangements. TCRdb limited this immuneACCESS table to in-frame rearrangements with V and J called. A share of clones is missing; checked studies link under half to unresolved V genes, and the rest is unexplained. The D gene and trimming were derived from the DNA, and the V and J assignments and clone size from that table. Here the sample has tens of thousands of clones; approximately 86% occur a single time. The top ten clones comprise over 1% of the sample.

About this clone itself: What antigen it recognizes has not been identified. One base away there is no much larger clone; base qualities are not given.

Here the chain combines TRBV19 and TRBJ2-4; a tentative D match to TRBD2 spans 6 bases. This TCR was recovered from a man in his 60s with acute or convalescent COVID-19. The sequencing sample was made of peripheral blood. The CDR3 protein sequence reads: CASSIGDTVGTKNIQYF. The DNA is TGTGCCAGTAGTATAGGGGATACGGTGGGGACTAAAAACATTCAGTACTTC.